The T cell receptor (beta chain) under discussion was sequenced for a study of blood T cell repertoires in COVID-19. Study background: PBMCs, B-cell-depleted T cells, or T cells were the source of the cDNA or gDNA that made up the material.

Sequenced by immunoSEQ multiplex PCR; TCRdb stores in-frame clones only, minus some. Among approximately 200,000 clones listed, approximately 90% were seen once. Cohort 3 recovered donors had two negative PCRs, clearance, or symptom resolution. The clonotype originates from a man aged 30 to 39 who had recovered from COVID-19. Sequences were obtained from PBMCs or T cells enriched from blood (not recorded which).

DNA for the CDR3: TGTGCCAGCAGTCGGGGAGGGTTCGAGCAGTACTTC. This codes for CASSRGGFEQYF. The chain uses TRBV6-2 or TRBV6-3 and TRBJ2-7; 7 bases fit TRBD2. With V trimmed by 5 bases and J by 6 bases, 4 bases remained unmatched. Germline V gene sequence: CDR1 MNHEY, CDR2 SVGEGT. This CDR3 has 12 amino acids.